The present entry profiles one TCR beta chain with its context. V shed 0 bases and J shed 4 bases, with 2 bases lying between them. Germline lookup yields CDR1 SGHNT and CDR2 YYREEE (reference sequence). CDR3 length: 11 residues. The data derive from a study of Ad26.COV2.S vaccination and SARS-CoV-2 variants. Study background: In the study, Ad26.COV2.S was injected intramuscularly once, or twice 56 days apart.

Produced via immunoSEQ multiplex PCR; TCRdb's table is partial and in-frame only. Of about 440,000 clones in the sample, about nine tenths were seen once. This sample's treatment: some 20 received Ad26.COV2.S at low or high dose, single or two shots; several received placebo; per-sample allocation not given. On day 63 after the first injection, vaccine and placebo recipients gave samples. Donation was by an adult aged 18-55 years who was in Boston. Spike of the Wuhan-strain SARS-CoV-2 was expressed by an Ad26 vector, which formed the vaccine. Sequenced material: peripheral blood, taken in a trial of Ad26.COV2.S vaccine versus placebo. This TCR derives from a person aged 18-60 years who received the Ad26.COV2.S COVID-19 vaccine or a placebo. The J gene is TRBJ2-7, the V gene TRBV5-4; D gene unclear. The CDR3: CASSLGYEQYF. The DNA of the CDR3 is TGTGCCAGCAGCTTGGGATACGAGCAGTACTTC.